This T cell receptor (beta chain) was identified during a study of a mutant IDH1 vaccine in newly diagnosed glioma. Study-level background: Patients' prior therapy spanned radiotherapy, temozolomide, or both; most underwent both.

Study outcomes and limitations: Pseudoprogression appeared unlinked to shifts in leading peripheral T cell clonotypes.

Sequencing was performed with immunoSEQ multiplex PCR; in TCRdb, only in-frame clones are kept and a portion is missing. Counted here are approximately 79,000 clones, 75% to 90% occurring once; the ten biggest clones make up 0.6% to 0.95%. Turning to this clone: What it binds is not known.

The CDR3 spans 11 residues. Germline V gene sequence: CDR1 SQVTM, CDR2 ANQGSEA. Stated time point: week 23, last vaccination. Doses consisted of 300 ug of mutant IDH1 20-mer peptide each, paired with topical imiquimod. The sample in question was PBMCs, obtained from a glioma patient whose treatment included an IDH1 peptide vaccine. The TCR sequence derives from a woman aged 50 to 60 with glioma. The chain recombines TRBV29-1 with TRBJ2-5; tentative D call: TRBD1 (6 bases). The CDR3 DNA is TGCACAGGGGCTGTGAGAGAGACCCAGTACTTC. Residues: CTGAVRETQYF.